The T cell receptor beta chain under discussion was sequenced for a study of cytomegalovirus exposure and HLA in healthy donors. Comments on this clone: As yet, its antigen is unknown.

The PCR had 60 Vbeta and 13 Jbeta primers. The method was immunoSEQ multiplex PCR; TCRdb's version includes in-frame clones alone and lacks a portion of them. Altogether some 120,000 clones are present, around 75% being singletons, with the ten largest covering around 9.1%. General study results and limits: Presence/absence analyses assumed roughly uniform sequencing depth across donors.

The length of the CDR3 is 15 residues. Germline V gives CDR1 SGHRS, CDR2 YFSETQ. The V end lost 0 bases, the J end lost 3 bases, and 9 bases lay between the germline ends. The chain carries TRBV5-1 and TRBJ2-2; TRBD2 is a possible D gene (6 bases). Sample: PBMCs. This sequence originates from a woman between 50 and 59 years old in good health and CMV-seropositive. This chain's CDR3 is CASSLEGLDTGELFF. CDR3 bases: TGCGCCAGCAGCTTGGAGGGACTTGACACCGGGGAGCTGTTTTTT.